This T cell receptor (beta chain) was documented in a study of cytomegalovirus exposure and HLA in healthy donors. Study-level information: An analysis done earlier identified about 120 million unique TCR beta sequences from approximately 200 million T cells.

A multiplex PCR was run with 60 Vbeta primers and 13 Jbeta primers. Profiling relied on immunoSEQ multiplex PCR, and the TCRdb table lists in-frame clones only, not all of them. The sample table includes 100,000 to 150,000 clones. This CDR3 region has 13 residues. Trimming removed 3 bases at V and 9 bases at J, with 12 bases between. Germline V gene lookup returns CDR1 MNHEY and CDR2 SMNVEV (reference sequence). The receptor was derived from a man aged 40-49 years in good health and CMV-seronegative. The sample was PBMCs. The chain couples TRBV27 to TRBJ1-5; tentatively, D is TRBD1 (6 bases). CDR3 region: CASSLGATGPQHF. Here the CDR3 DNA reads TGTGCCAGCAGTTTGGGGGCGACGGGGCCCCAGCATTTT.